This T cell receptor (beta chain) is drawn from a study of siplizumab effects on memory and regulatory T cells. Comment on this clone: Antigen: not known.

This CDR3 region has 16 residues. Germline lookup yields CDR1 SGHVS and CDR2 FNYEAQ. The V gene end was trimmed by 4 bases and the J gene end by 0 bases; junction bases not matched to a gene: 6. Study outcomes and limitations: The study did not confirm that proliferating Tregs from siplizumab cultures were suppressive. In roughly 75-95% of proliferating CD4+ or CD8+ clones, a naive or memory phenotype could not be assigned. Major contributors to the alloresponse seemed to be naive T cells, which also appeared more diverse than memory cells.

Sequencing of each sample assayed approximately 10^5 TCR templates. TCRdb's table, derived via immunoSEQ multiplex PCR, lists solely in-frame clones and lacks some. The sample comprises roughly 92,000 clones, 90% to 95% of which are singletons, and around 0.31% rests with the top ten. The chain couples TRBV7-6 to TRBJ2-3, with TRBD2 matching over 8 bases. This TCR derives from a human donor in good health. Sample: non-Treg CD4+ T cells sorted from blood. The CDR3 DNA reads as TGTGCCAGCAGCTGGATAGCGGGGTCTAGCACAGATACGCAGTATTTT. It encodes CASSWIAGSSTDTQYF.